The rows below give T cell receptor beta chains drawn from one sample of a study of patients and donors after allogeneic stem cell transplantation. From the RT-PCR reads, TCRdb called clonotypes with MiXCR, one entry per CDR3 protein. Of about 960,000 distinct CDR3 sequences listed, approximately 19% are singletons. Sequencing input: blood, either unsorted or a sorted T cell fraction (not recorded which). The origin of the receptors is a human donor who was either an allogeneic HSCT recipient or a stem cell or donor lymphocyte infusion donor (not recorded which). It is not recorded whose cells these are; they may come from a transplant donor. CDR3s include the opening cysteine and the closing phenylalanine or tryptophan. Each record gives: CDR3 DNA, CDR3 protein, D gene, clone size, V gene, J gene. D genes are given only for firm matches. Size tells how often a clone was seen (once, few, many) or the class of an expanded clone, and some rows leave it out.

TGTGCCAGCAGCTTAGACAGCAATGAGCAGTTCTTC	CASSLDSNEQFF	NA	many	TRBV7-9	TRBJ2-1
TGCAGCGTACAGGGGGGGCCCACTAATGAAAAACTGTTTTTT	CSVQGGPTNEKLFF	TRBD1	few	TRBV29-1	TRBJ1-4
TGTGCCAGCAGCCTAGCGGGGGGGGCCCAGTACTTC	CASSLAGGAQYF	TRBD2	NA	TRBV2	TRBJ2-5
TGTGCCAGCAGTCCTCCACCCCCGGGAGCGCCCTACGAGCAGTACTTC	CASSPPPPGAPYEQYF	NA	NA	TRBV7-9	TRBJ2-7
TGTGCCAGCAGTCGACAGGGGGCTTTTGGCTACACCTTC	CASSRQGAFGYTF	TRBD1	NA	TRBV12-3/TRBV12-4	TRBJ1-2
TGTGCCAGCAGTCTGGGCAGGGGGTTGGCTAACTATGGCTACACCTTC	CASSLGRGLANYGYTF	TRBD1	few	TRBV12-3/TRBV12-4	TRBJ1-2
TGTGCCACCAGCCACCAAAATCGGGCCGGGGAGCTGTTTTTT	CATSHQNRAGELFF	NA	few	TRBV24-1	TRBJ2-2
TGCAGTGCTTCTCGGACTAGCGGAAGCAATGAGCAGTTCTTC	CSASRTSGSNEQFF	TRBD2	many	TRBV20-1	TRBJ2-1
TGCGCCAGCAGCTCCAAAGGGAGGGAGCTGTTTTTT	CASSSKGRELFF	NA	few	TRBV5-1	TRBJ2-2
TGTGCCAGCAGTGACGACAGGGGTTCCCTCGAGCAGTACTTC	CASSDDRGSLEQYF	TRBD1	few	TRBV6-1	TRBJ2-7
TGTGCCACCAGCAACCAGGGGCCGGGAACTGAAGCTTTCTTT	CATSNQGPGTEAFF	NA	few	TRBV15	TRBJ1-1
TGCAGCGTTGAGAGGTTGGGCGGACGTTACAATGAGCAGTTCTTC	CSVERLGGRYNEQFF	NA	NA	TRBV29-1	TRBJ2-1
TGTGCCAGCAGTGAGCGTCCTGAGTACACAGATACGCAGTATTTT	CASSERPEYTDTQYF	NA	NA	TRBV25-1	TRBJ2-3
TGTGCCACCAGTGAGCAGGGGGCCGGCACCGGGGAGCTGTTTTTT	CATSEQGAGTGELFF	TRBD1	few	TRBV24-1	TRBJ2-2
TGTGCCAGCTCACCACAAATCACCGGGGAGCTGTTTTTT	CASSPQITGELFF	NA	NA	TRBV18	TRBJ2-2
TGCAGTGCTAGGGAAGCCGGGGAGCAGTTCTTC	CSAREAGEQFF	NA	NA	TRBV20-1	TRBJ2-1
TGTGCCAGCAGTTTAGGAGGGTTAAGTGAGCAGTTCTTC	CASSLGGLSEQFF	NA	many	TRBV12-3/TRBV12-4	TRBJ2-1
TGTGCCAGCAGCCAACGTACCGGGGGGGACACTGAAGCTTTCTTT	CASSQRTGGDTEAFF	NA	few	TRBV3-1	TRBJ1-1
TGTGCCAGCAGCCCGACAGGGACTCTCTATGGCTACACCTTC	CASSPTGTLYGYTF	TRBD1	NA	TRBV14	TRBJ1-2
TGTGCCAGCAGGGAGGGCCCACGTCCCGGGCAGTTCTTC	CASREGPRPGQFF	NA	NA	TRBV2	TRBJ2-1
TGTGCCAGCAGCATTAGGAGGGACGAGCAGTACTTC	CASSIRRDEQYF	NA	NA	TRBV21-1	TRBJ2-7
TGCAGTGCCGAGTTAAGACCAACTAATGAAAAACTGTTTTTT	CSAELRPTNEKLFF	NA	NA	TRBV20-1	TRBJ1-4
TGTGCCAGCAGTTTCCGACTAGCGGGAGGGAATGAGCAGTTCTTC	CASSFRLAGGNEQFF	TRBD2	many	TRBV12-3/TRBV12-4	TRBJ2-1
TGTGCCAGTGGGACAGGGAGGACTGAAGCTTTCTTT	CASGTGRTEAFF	TRBD1	NA	TRBV6-6	TRBJ1-1
TGTGCCAGCAGTGAAGCGCTTAGGGTCGGTCAAGAGACCCAGTACTTC	CASSEALRVGQETQYF	NA	NA	TRBV2	TRBJ2-5
TGTGCCAGCAGCGTAAGTACTAGCGTCACCTACGAGCAGTACTTC	CASSVSTSVTYEQYF	TRBD2	NA	TRBV9	TRBJ2-7
TGCAGTGCTCATAACAGGGTTGGCTACACCTTC	CSAHNRVGYTF	NA	NA	TRBV20-1	TRBJ1-2
TGCAGTGCTAGATCCCCCGGGGGTCAAGCTTTCTTT	CSARSPGGQAFF	NA	few	TRBV20-1	TRBJ1-1
TGTGCCAGCAGTGGGGGGGGAGGGGCTTTCTTT	CASSGGGGAFF	NA	few	TRBV28	TRBJ1-1
TGTGCCAGCAGCGTGTCCCCTGCGGACTACGAGCAGTACTTC	CASSVSPADYEQYF	NA	few	TRBV3-1	TRBJ2-7
TGTGCCAGCAGTTTAAGGGCGGGGGGGTACAATGAGCAGTTCTTC	CASSLRAGGYNEQFF	TRBD2	few	TRBV12-3/TRBV12-4	TRBJ2-1
TGTGCTAGTGGTTCGGCAGGTCTGGTGTCAAGTGGCTACACCTTC	CASGSAGLVSSGYTF	NA	NA	TRBV12-5	TRBJ1-2
TGTGCCAGCATCCAGACTTATGGCGGGACCCAGTACTTC	CASIQTYGGTQYF	NA	few	TRBV7-8	TRBJ2-5
TGTGCCACCGGACAGGGGATAGCCGGGGAGCTGTTTTTT	CATGQGIAGELFF	TRBD1	NA	TRBV9	TRBJ2-2
TGTGCCAGCGTAGGGGGGGCAACTGAAGCTTTCTTT	CASVGGATEAFF	NA	NA	TRBV6-5	TRBJ1-1
TGTGCCATCAGTCAAGAGGTGGTCTACACCTTC	CAISQEVVYTF	NA	few	TRBV10-3	TRBJ1-2
TGCAGTGCTAGAGTAGACAGGGGTCGACACAATGAGCAGTTCTTC	CSARVDRGRHNEQFF	TRBD1	few	TRBV20-1	TRBJ2-1
TGTGCCAGCAGCTTAGAGGTCTACACAGATACGCAGTATTTT	CASSLEVYTDTQYF	NA	few	TRBV7-2	TRBJ2-3
TGTGCCATCACTCAACAGGGCCCGAACACCGGGGAGCTGTTTTTT	CAITQQGPNTGELFF	NA	few	TRBV10-3	TRBJ2-2
TGTGCCAGCAGCTTAATGAACACAGGGGAAGGCTACACCTTC	CASSLMNTGEGYTF	TRBD1	NA	TRBV7-3	TRBJ1-2
TGTGCCAGCAGTTTATATCCCCTAGCGGGAGAGGATGAGCAGTTCTTC	CASSLYPLAGEDEQFF	TRBD2	NA	TRBV27	TRBJ2-1
TGCGCCAGCAGCCAAGGTAGCGGGGGTGTCACGTCGAAGCAGTACTTC	CASSQGSGGVTSKQYF	TRBD2	NA	TRBV4-1	TRBJ2-7
TGTGCCAGCAGTTACTCCCCGGGAAACACTGAAGCTTTCTTT	CASSYSPGNTEAFF	NA	few	TRBV6-2/TRBV6-3	TRBJ1-1
TGTGCCAGCAGCACTAGCGGGAGGGCCCTCAATGAGCAGTTCTTC	CASSTSGRALNEQFF	TRBD2	few	TRBV7-3	TRBJ2-1
TGTGCCAGCAGTGACCCTTGGAACACAGATACGCAGTATTTT	CASSDPWNTDTQYF	NA	NA	TRBV25-1	TRBJ2-3
TGCAGTGCCAGGGCCTCGAGTACTCGCGAGCAGTACTTC	CSARASSTREQYF	NA	few	TRBV20-1	TRBJ2-7
TGTGCCAGCAGCGGGTCTAGCGGGAGCAAGACCCAGTACTTC	CASSGSSGSKTQYF	TRBD2	NA	TRBV9	TRBJ2-5
TGTGCCAGCAGCGCAAACCGACTAGCACCGAACACCGGGGAGCTGTTTTTT	CASSANRLAPNTGELFF	TRBD2	few	TRBV7-8	TRBJ2-2
TGCGCCAGCAGCTTAACATCATCGACCGGCGAGCAGTACTTC	CASSLTSSTGEQYF	NA	NA	TRBV5-1	TRBJ2-7
TGCGCCAGCAGCCACGGACCGGGACTCGGGAACTACGAGCAGTACTTC	CASSHGPGLGNYEQYF	NA	few	TRBV4-3	TRBJ2-7
TGTGCCAGCAGTTACGAGCCGGGGGGGCGGAATGAGCAGTTCTTC	CASSYEPGGRNEQFF	TRBD2	few	TRBV6-2/TRBV6-3	TRBJ2-1
TGTGCCAGCAGCCAAGATCGCGGGGGGGCCTACGAGCAGTACTTC	CASSQDRGGAYEQYF	TRBD2	few	TRBV3-1	TRBJ2-7
TGCAGTGCTAGAGATCCCGGGGGGCGGACCGGCGAAAAACTGTTTTTT	CSARDPGGRTGEKLFF	NA	NA	TRBV20-1	TRBJ1-4
TGCAGCATCCCGGGACTCAACACCGGGGAGCTGTTTTTT	CSIPGLNTGELFF	NA	few	TRBV29-1	TRBJ2-2
TGCGCCAGCAGCCAAGGGGACACTGAAGCTTTCTTT	CASSQGDTEAFF	NA	many	TRBV4-1	TRBJ1-1
TGTGCCAGCAGCCAAGATCTGGGACTAAACAATGAGCAGTTCTTC	CASSQDLGLNNEQFF	TRBD2	few	TRBV4-2	TRBJ2-1
TGCAGTGCTCAGTCGACCGGAAGAGAGACCCAGTACTTC	CSAQSTGRETQYF	NA	few	TRBV20-1	TRBJ2-5
TGTGCCAGCAGCGACACGAACGGGCAAGAGACCCAGTACTTC	CASSDTNGQETQYF	NA	NA	TRBV6-1	TRBJ2-5
TGCAGTGCTAGAGACAGGGGAAGTTACAATGAGCAGTTCTTC	CSARDRGSYNEQFF	NA	many	TRBV20-1	TRBJ2-1
TGTGCCAGCAGTTCTAGCAGGGGCTGGGAGACCCAGTACTTC	CASSSSRGWETQYF	NA	NA	TRBV6-5	TRBJ2-5